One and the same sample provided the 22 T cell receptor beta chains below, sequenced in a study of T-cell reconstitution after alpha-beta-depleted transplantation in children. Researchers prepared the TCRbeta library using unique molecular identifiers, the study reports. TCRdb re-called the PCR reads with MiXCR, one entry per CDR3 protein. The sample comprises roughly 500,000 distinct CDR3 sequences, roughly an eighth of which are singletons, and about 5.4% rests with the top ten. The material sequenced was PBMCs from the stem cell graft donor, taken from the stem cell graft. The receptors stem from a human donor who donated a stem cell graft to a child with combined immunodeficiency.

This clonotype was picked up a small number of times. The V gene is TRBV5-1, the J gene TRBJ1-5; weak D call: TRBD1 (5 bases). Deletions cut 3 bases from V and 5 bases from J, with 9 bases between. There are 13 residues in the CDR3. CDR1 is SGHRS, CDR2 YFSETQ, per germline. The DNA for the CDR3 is TGCGCCAGCAGCTGGGGGATGGATCAGCCCCAGCATTTT. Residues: CASSWGMDQPQHF.

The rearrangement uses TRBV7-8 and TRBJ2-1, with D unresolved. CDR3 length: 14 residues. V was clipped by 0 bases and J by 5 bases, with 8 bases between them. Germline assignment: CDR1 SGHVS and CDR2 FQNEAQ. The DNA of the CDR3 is TGTGCCAGCAGCTTAGCGTCTCCAAACAATGAGCAGTTCTTC. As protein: CASSLASPNNEQFF.

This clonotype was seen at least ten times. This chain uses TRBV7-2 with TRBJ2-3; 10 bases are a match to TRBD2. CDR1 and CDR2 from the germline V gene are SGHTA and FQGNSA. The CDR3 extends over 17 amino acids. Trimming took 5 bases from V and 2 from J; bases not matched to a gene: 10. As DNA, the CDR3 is TGTGCCAGCAGCCGATTGCTAGCGGGGGTCGTCACAGATACGCAGTATTTT. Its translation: CASSRLLAGVVTDTQYF.

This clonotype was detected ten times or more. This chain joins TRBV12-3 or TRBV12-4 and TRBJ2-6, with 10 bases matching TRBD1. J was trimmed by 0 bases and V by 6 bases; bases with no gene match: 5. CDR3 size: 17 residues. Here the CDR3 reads CASRGQGPSSGANVLTF. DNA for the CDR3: TGTGCCAGCAGGGGACAGGGGCCCTCCTCTGGGGCCAACGTCCTGACTTTC.

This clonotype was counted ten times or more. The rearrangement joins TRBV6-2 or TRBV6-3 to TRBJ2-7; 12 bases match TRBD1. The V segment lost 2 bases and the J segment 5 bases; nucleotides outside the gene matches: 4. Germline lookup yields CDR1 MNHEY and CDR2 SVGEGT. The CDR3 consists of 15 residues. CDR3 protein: CASSYPGQGANEQYF. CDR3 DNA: TGTGCCAGCAGTTACCCGGGACAGGGGGCCAACGAGCAGTACTTC.

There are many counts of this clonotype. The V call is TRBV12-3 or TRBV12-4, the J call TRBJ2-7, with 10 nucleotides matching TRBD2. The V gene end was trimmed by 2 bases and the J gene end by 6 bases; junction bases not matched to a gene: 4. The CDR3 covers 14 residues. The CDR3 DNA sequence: TGTGCCAGCAGTTTACTAGCGGGAGACGGCGAGCAGTACTTC. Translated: CASSLLAGDGEQYF.

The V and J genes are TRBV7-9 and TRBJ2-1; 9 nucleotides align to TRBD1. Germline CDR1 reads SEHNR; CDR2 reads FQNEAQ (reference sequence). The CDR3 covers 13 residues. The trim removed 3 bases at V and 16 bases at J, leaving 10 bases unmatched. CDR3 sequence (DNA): TGTGCCAGCAGCTTGGCCTCGGGACAGGGCGGTTTCTTC. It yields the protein CASSLASGQGGFF.

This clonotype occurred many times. CDR3 sequence: CASSQDWTGPYNEQFF. CDR3 in DNA: TGCGCCAGCAGCCAAGATTGGACAGGCCCCTACAATGAGCAGTTCTTC. The chain carries TRBV4-3 and TRBJ2-1, with 7 nucleotides matching TRBD1. With V trimmed by 0 bases and J by 2 bases, 4 bases remained unmatched. Germline CDR1 LGHNA, CDR2 YSLEER. The CDR3 totals 16 residues.

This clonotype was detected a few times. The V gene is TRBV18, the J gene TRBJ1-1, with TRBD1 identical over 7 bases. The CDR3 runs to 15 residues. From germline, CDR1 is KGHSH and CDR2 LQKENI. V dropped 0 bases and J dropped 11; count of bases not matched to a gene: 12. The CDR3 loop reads CASSPPTGVTGTAFF. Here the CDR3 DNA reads TGTGCCAGCTCACCACCAACAGGGGTTACGGGCACGGCTTTCTTT.

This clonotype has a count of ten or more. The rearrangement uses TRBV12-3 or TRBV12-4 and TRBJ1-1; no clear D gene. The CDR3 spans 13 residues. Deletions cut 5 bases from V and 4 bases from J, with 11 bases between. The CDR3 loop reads CASSDSSGTEAFF. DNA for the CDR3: TGTGCCAGCAGTGACTCCTCTGGCACTGAAGCTTTCTTT.

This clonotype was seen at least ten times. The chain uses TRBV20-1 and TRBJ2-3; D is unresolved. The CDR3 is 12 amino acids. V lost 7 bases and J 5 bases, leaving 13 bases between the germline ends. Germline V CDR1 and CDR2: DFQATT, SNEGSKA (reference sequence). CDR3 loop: CSVPATRDTQYF. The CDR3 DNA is TGCAGTGTACCTGCAACGCGAGATACGCAGTATTTT.

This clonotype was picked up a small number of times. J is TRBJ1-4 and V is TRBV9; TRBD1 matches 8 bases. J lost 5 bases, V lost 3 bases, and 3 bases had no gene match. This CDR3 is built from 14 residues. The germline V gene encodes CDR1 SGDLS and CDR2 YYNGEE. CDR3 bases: TGTGCCAGCAGCGGACGACAGGGGAATGAAAAACTGTTTTTT. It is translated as CASSGRQGNEKLFF. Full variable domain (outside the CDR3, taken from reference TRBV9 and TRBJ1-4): DSGVTQTPKHLITATGQRVTLRCSPRSGDLSVYWYQQSLDQGLQFLIQYYNGEERAKGNILERFSAQQFPDLHSELNLSSLELGDSALYFCASSGRQGNEKLFFGSGTQLSVL.

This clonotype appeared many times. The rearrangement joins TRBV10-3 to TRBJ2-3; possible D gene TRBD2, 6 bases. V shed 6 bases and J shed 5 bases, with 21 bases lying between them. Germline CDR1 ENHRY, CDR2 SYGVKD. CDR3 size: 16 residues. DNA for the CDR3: TGTGCCATCAGCCCGACGGGACTTTCCACCCTAGATACGCAGTATTTT. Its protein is CAISPTGLSTLDTQYF.

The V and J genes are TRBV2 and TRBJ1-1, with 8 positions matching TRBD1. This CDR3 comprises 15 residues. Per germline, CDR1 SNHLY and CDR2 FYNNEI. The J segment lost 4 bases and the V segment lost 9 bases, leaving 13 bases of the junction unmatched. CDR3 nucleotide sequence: TGTGCCAGTCTCTATAGAGGACAGGGAGGCACTGAAGCTTTCTTT. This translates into CASLYRGQGGTEAFF.

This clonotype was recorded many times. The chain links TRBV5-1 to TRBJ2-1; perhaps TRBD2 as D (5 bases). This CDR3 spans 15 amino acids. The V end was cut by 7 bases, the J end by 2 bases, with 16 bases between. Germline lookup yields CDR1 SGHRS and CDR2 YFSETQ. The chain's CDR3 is CASRFLGSTYNEQFF. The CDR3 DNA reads TGCGCCAGCCGATTCTTGGGGAGTACCTACAATGAGCAGTTCTTC.

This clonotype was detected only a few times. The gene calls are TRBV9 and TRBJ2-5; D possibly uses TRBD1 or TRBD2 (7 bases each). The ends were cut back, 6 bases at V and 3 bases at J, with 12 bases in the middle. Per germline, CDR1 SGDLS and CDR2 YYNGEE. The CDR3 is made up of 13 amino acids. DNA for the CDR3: TGTGCCAGCAAGGGGGCGGGAGAAGAGACCCAGTACTTC. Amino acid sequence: CASKGAGEETQYF.

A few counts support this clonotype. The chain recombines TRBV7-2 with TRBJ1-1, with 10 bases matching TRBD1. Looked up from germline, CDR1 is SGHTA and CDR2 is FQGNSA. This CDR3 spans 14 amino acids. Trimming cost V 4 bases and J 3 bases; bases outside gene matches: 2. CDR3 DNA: TGTGCCAGCAGCTATGGGACAGGGGACACTGAAGCTTTCTTT. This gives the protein CASSYGTGDTEAFF.

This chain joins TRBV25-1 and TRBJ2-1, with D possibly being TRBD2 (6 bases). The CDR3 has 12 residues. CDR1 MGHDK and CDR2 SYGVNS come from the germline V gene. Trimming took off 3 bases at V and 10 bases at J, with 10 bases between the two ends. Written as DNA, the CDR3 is TGTGCCAGCAGTGACGGGAGAAGGGAGCAGTTCTTC. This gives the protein CASSDGRREQFF.

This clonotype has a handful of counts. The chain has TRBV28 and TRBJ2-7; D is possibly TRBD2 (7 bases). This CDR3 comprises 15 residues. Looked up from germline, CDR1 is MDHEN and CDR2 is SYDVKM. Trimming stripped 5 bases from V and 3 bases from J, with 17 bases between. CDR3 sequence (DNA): TGTGCCAGCAGTCCCAAGGGGGGGGTAGTCTACGAGCAGTACTTC. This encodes CASSPKGGVVYEQYF.

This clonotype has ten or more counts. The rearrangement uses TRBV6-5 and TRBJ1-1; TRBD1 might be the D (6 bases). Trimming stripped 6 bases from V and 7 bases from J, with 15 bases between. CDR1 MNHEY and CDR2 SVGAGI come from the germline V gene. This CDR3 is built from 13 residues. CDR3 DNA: TGTGCCAGCAGCCACGCCGGGGGCGGTGAAGCTTTCTTT. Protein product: CASSHAGGGEAFF.

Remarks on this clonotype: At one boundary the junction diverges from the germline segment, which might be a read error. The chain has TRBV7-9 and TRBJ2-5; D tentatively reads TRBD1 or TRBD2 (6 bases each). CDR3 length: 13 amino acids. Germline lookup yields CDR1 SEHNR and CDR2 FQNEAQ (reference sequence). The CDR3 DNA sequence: TGTGCCAGCAGCTTTCGGGGGCAAGGGACCCAGTACTTC. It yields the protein CASSFRGQGTQYF.

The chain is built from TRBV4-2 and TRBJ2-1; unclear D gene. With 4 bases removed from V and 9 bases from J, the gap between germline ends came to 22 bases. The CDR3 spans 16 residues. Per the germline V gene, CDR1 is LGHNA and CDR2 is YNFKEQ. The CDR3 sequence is CASSPPGPLSLSEQFF. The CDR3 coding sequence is TGTGCCAGCAGCCCTCCAGGACCCCTTTCCCTCAGTGAGCAGTTCTTC.